Below, one T cell receptor (beta chain) is given with its context. The PCR employed 60 Vbeta primers together with 13 Jbeta primers. This table comes from immunoSEQ multiplex PCR, and its TCRdb copy is limited to in-frame clones, with some not included. The sample holds under 300,000 clones; around two thirds are singletons and the top ten take 2% to 2.5%. The data are from a study of cytomegalovirus exposure and HLA in healthy donors. Germline V CDR1 and CDR2: KGHSH, LQKENI. CDR3 length: 12 amino acids. Trimming took 2 bases from V and 3 from J, leaving 3 bases between them. The sequence came from a female donor in good health and CMV-seronegative. V gene TRBV18 combines with J gene TRBJ2-3; no definite D call. Sequenced: PBMCs. The CDR3 DNA reads as TGTGCCAGCTCACCATCGACAGATACGCAGTATTTT. Protein: CASSPSTDTQYF.